The 27 T cell receptor beta chains given below trace back to one sample, sequenced in a study of cytomegalovirus exposure and HLA in healthy donors (dated by TCRdb to 2016 to 2017). Library preparation employed the immunoSEQ multiplex PCR assay. For the multiplex PCR, a mixture combining 60 forward primers for TCR Vbeta segments and 13 reverse primers for TCR Jbeta segments was used. Here the immuneACCESS table is served through TCRdb, limited to in-frame sequences with V and J called. Missing clones are a known gap in these copies; in checked studies unresolved V genes cover under half, and the rest lacks a known reason. The sample table contains 120,000 or so clones; only one count was recorded for 80% of them. The ten top clones hold 1% of the sample. Input material: PBMCs. These receptors were obtained from a man aged 40-55 years in good health and CMV-seronegative.

V and J are TRBV7-9 and TRBJ2-7; 12 nucleotides agree with TRBD2. Germline V gives CDR1 SEHNR, CDR2 FQNEAQ (reference sequence). The CDR3 length is 15 residues. After removal of 5 bases from V and 4 bases from J, the junction contained 6 bases not matched to a gene. Here the CDR3 reads CASSRGTSGFYEQYF. In DNA, the CDR3 is TGTGCCAGCAGCCGAGGGACTAGCGGGTTTTACGAGCAGTACTTC. The full variable domain, rest sourced from reference TRBV7-9 and TRBJ2-7, is DTGVSQNPRHKITKRGQNVTFRCDPISEHNRLYWYRQTLGQGPEFLTYFQNEAQLEKSRLLSDRFSAERPKGSFSTLEIQRTEQGDSAMYLCASSRGTSGFYEQYFGPGTRLTVT.

A remark on this clone: The sample holds other DNA sequences that translate to the same CDR3. The rearrangement joins TRBV7-2 to TRBJ2-7; TRBD2 matches 12 bases. Germline CDR1 and CDR2: SGHTA and FQGNSA. The length of the CDR3 is 16 residues. V lost 2 bases, J lost 5 bases, and 7 bases stayed unmatched. CDR3 loop: CASSLQSLAGGNEQYF. CDR3 in DNA: TGTGCCAGCAGCTTACAATCACTAGCGGGAGGCAACGAGCAGTACTTC.

The gene calls are TRBV7-9 and TRBJ1-4; a weak D match, TRBD1 (6 bases). The CDR3 is made up of 14 amino acids. The germline V gene encodes CDR1 SEHNR and CDR2 FQNEAQ (reference sequence). The V and J ends lost 1 base and 4 bases respectively, with 7 bases between them. Here the CDR3 reads CASSLGQDNEKLFF. The DNA for the CDR3 is TGTGCCAGCAGCTTAGGACAGGATAATGAAAAACTGTTTTTT.

This clone was seen a single time. In DNA form, the CDR3 reads TGTGCCATCAGTGAGGCGGCTAGCGGGAACACAGATACGCAGTATTTT. This gives the protein CAISEAASGNTDTQYF. The chain has TRBV10-3 and TRBJ2-3; 9 positions match TRBD2. The germline gives CDR1 ENHRY, CDR2 SYGVKD. The CDR3 is 16 residues long. J lost 2 bases, V lost 2 bases, and 5 bases had no gene match.

The chain recombines TRBV7-2 with TRBJ2-7; the match to TRBD2 covers 7 bases. V was pared by 7 bases and J by 0 bases, with 3 bases of the junction left unmatched. The V gene's germline CDR1 is SGHTA and CDR2 FQGNSA. The CDR3 has 13 amino acids. The DNA for the CDR3 is TGTGCCAGCACAACTAGCGCCTCCTACGAGCAGTACTTC. This translates into CASTTSASYEQYF. Supplemented by reference TRBV7-2 and TRBJ2-7, the full variable domain reads GAGVSQSPSNKVTEKGKDVELRCDPISGHTALYWYRQSLGQGLEFLIYFQGNSAPDKSGLPSDRFSAERTGGSVSTLTIQRTQQEDSAVYLCASTTSASYEQYFGPGTRLTVT.

The rearrangement links TRBV7-9 to TRBJ2-7, with 13 bases that match TRBD2. J lost 3 bases, V lost 4 bases, and 6 bases had no gene match. Germline V CDR1 and CDR2: SEHNR, FQNEAQ (reference sequence). This CDR3 contains 16 residues. Here the CDR3 reads CASSSRTSGSIYEQYF. CDR3 DNA sequence: TGTGCCAGCAGCTCAAGGACTAGCGGGAGTATCTACGAGCAGTACTTC.

Here the CDR3 DNA reads TGTGCCAGCAGTTTGGGAGGGGCCCCTTCTAATGAAAAACTGTTTTTT. It translates to CASSLGGAPSNEKLFF. The V gene is TRBV28, the J gene TRBJ1-4, with D maybe TRBD1 (5 bases). The CDR3 spans 16 residues. Germline CDR1 reads MDHEN; CDR2 reads SYDVKM. The V and J ends lost 3 bases and 3 bases respectively, with 14 bases between them.

The chain recombines TRBV15 with TRBJ1-2; no reliable D call. The V gene's germline CDR1 is LNHNV and CDR2 YYDKDF (reference sequence). The CDR3 contains 14 residues. V dropped 0 bases and J dropped 6 bases, with 11 bases sitting between them. CDR3 protein: CATSRDTFQDGYTF. As DNA, the CDR3 is TGTGCCACCAGCAGAGATACGTTCCAGGATGGCTACACCTTC.

This clone has only a few counts. The V gene is TRBV6-5, the J gene TRBJ1-2; 8 positions match TRBD1. CDR1 MNHEY and CDR2 SVGAGI come from the germline V gene. CDR3 length: 16 residues. V lost 0 bases and J lost 4; bases outside the gene matches: 7. The CDR3 coding sequence is TGTGCCAGCAGTTACTCTCATGGACAGGGCGGCTATGGCTACACCTTC. Translated: CASSYSHGQGGYGYTF.

The V and J genes are TRBV2 and TRBJ1-5; D unclear. The CDR3 length is 14 residues. V dropped 7 bases and J dropped 0 bases, with 10 bases sitting between them. Germline V gene lookup returns CDR1 SNHLY and CDR2 FYNNEI. The CDR3 protein is CASTPQNSNQPQHF. The CDR3, as DNA: TGTGCCAGCACCCCCCAGAATAGCAATCAGCCCCAGCATTTT.

The chain has TRBV7-2 and TRBJ2-5, with 9 bases identical to TRBD1. TRBJ2-7 explains the end of the DNA better; the J call may be wrong. CDR3 length equals 14 residues. Looked up from germline, CDR1 is SGHTA and CDR2 is FQGNSA. CDR3 DNA: TGTGCCAGCACCTCCGGGACAGGGAGGGGCGAGCAGTACTTC. Encoded protein: CASTSGTGRGEQYF.

This chain uses TRBV2 with TRBJ2-5, with D possibly TRBD2 on 6 matching bases. Germline CDR1 reads SNHLY; CDR2 reads FYNNEI. The V end was cut by 9 bases, the J end by 5 bases, with 16 bases between. The CDR3 spans 13 residues. The CDR3 region is CASGGAGWETQYF. CDR3 DNA sequence: TGTGCCAGTGGAGGGGCGGGGTGGGAGACCCAGTACTTC.

The CDR3 is CASSYHSRGELFF. CDR3 nucleotides: TGTGCCAGCAGTTACCACTCTAGGGGGGAGCTGTTTTTT. The J gene is TRBJ2-2, the V gene TRBV6-5; the D is unclear. The CDR3 runs 13 residues. CDR1 and CDR2 (germline): MNHEY, SVGAGI. Trimming removed 2 bases at V and 8 bases at J, with 9 bases between.

There are a few counts of this clone. This chain connects TRBV14 to TRBJ2-4; D is perhaps TRBD2 (6 bases). CDR1 and CDR2 (germline): SGHDN, FVKESK. V was pared by 1 base and J by 0 bases, with 10 bases between. The CDR3 runs 16 residues. The CDR3 sequence: CASSQGMGLAKNIQYF. CDR3 nucleotide sequence: TGTGCCAGCAGCCAAGGGATGGGACTAGCCAAAAACATTCAGTACTTC. Drawing the rest from reference TRBV14 and TRBJ2-4, the complete variable domain is EAGVTQFPSHSVIEKGQTVTLRCDPISGHDNLYWYRRVMGKEIKFLLHFVKESKQDESGMPNNRFLAERTGGTYSTLKVQPAELEDSGVYFCASSQGMGLAKNIQYFGAGTRLSVL.

The rearrangement joins TRBV7-2 to TRBJ2-7; 8 nucleotides agree with TRBD2. Germline trimming cut 2 bases from V and 4 bases from J; bases unmatched to any gene: 7. Germline lookup yields CDR1 SGHTA and CDR2 FQGNSA. This CDR3 is 15 amino acids long. The DNA for the CDR3 is TGTGCCAGCAGCTTAAGCCCGGGACTAGAGTACGAGCAGTACTTC. Translated, it gives CASSLSPGLEYEQYF.

This clone was counted a few times. The J gene is TRBJ1-4, the V gene TRBV10-3; D remains unclear. The CDR3 extends over 14 amino acids. The germline V and J ends were trimmed by 6 bases and 7 bases, with 15 bases remaining between them. Germline lookup yields CDR1 ENHRY and CDR2 SYGVKD. The CDR3 coding sequence is TGTGCCATCAGCCCACAGATATCTACTGAAAAACTGTTTTTT. This gives the protein CAISPQISTEKLFF.

V usage is TRBV6-5 and J usage is TRBJ2-3; 10 positions agree with TRBD2. This CDR3 region has 12 residues. V gave up 7 bases and J gave up 6 bases; unmatched junction bases: 1. In germline, CDR1 is MNHEY, CDR2 SVGAGI. The CDR3 region is CASKTSGDTQYF. For the CDR3, the DNA is TGTGCCAGCAAGACTAGCGGGGATACGCAGTATTTT.

The chain carries TRBV7-9 and TRBJ1-2, with 8 positions matching TRBD1. Losses at the gene ends were 8 bases for V and 7 bases for J; bases not matched to a gene: 12. Germline loops: CDR1 SEHNR, CDR2 FQNEAQ (reference sequence). The CDR3 loop spans 14 amino acids. Here the CDR3 reads CASGSTDRGLGYTF. For the CDR3, the DNA is TGTGCCAGCGGATCGACCGACAGGGGCCTTGGCTACACCTTC.

The chain combines TRBV5-1 with TRBJ2-6, with TRBD1 as a possible D gene (5 bases). The CDR3 totals 15 residues. The germline CDR1 and CDR2 sequences are SGHRS and YFSETQ. The germline V and J ends were trimmed by 0 bases and 4 bases, with 8 bases remaining between them. CDR3 in amino acids: CASSLVGAGANVLTF. In DNA, the CDR3 is TGCGCCAGCAGCTTGGTAGGGGCCGGGGCCAACGTCCTGACTTTC.

The chain recombines TRBV4-1 with TRBJ2-7; 8 bases fit TRBD1. Germline loops: CDR1 MGHRA, CDR2 YSYEKL. The CDR3 spans 15 residues. The V gene end was trimmed by 4 bases and the J gene end by 3 bases; junction bases not matched to a gene: 8. The CDR3 protein is CASSPTGQGDYEQYF. In nucleotides, the CDR3 is TGCGCCAGCAGCCCAACCGGACAGGGTGACTACGAGCAGTACTTC.

V usage is TRBV4-1 and J usage is TRBJ2-7, with D perhaps matching TRBD1 (6 bases). The germline gives CDR1 MGHRA, CDR2 YSYEKL. V was shortened by 4 bases and J by 3 bases, with 16 bases between the two germline ends. The CDR3 contains 15 residues. The CDR3 protein is CASSPAGRGYYEQYF. The CDR3 nucleotides are TGCGCCAGCAGCCCAGCTGGCAGGGGATACTACGAGCAGTACTTC.

This chain links TRBV2 with TRBJ2-1; D not resolved. The CDR3 totals 13 residues. The V gene lost 2 bases and the J gene lost 7 bases, with 9 bases spanning the gap. CDR1 and CDR2 from the germline V gene are SNHLY and FYNNEI. The CDR3 coding sequence is TGTGCCAGCAGTGAACGTACTCTAAATGAGCAGTTCTTC. Encoded protein: CASSERTLNEQFF.

This clone was seen just once. The chain combines TRBV7-2 with TRBJ2-1, with 15 positions matching TRBD2. Per germline, CDR1 SGHTA and CDR2 FQGNSA. The CDR3 extends over 15 amino acids. Losses at the gene ends were 8 bases for V and 6 bases for J; bases not matched to a gene: 5. The CDR3 sequence is CASGLAGGPLNEQFF. CDR3 nucleotides: TGTGCCAGCGGACTAGCGGGGGGGCCCCTCAATGAGCAGTTCTTC.

The chain links TRBV4-2 to TRBJ2-3; D not certain. CDR1 and CDR2 from the germline V gene are LGHNA and YNFKEQ. Trimming took 1 base from V and 1 from J, leaving 6 bases between them. The CDR3 has 14 amino acids. The CDR3 region has the DNA TGTGCCAGCAGCCAAGGCACAGGCACAGATACGCAGTATTTT. Amino acids: CASSQGTGTDTQYF.

This clone showed up just a few times. V gene TRBV6-4 combines with J gene TRBJ2-1; 8 nucleotides agree with TRBD2. Germline V gives CDR1 MRHNA, CDR2 SNTAGT. V dropped 0 bases and J dropped 3; count of bases not matched to a gene: 10. This CDR3 is built from 18 residues. CDR3 sequence (DNA): TGTGCCAGCAGTGACTCGATGACAAGCGGGAGAATCTACAATGAGCAGTTCTTC. Its protein is CASSDSMTSGRIYNEQFF.

This chain joins TRBV5-4 and TRBJ2-7, with D possibly matching TRBD2 (6 bases). The CDR3 has 14 amino acids. V lost 0 bases to trimming and J lost 5 bases, with 12 bases between them. Germline V gene data show CDR1 as SGHNT and CDR2 as YYREEE (reference sequence). Here the CDR3 reads CASSLGRGSDEQYF. The CDR3 bases are TGTGCCAGCAGCTTGGGGAGGGGCTCAGACGAGCAGTACTTC. The whole variable domain, filled in from reference TRBV5-4 and TRBJ2-7, reads ETGVTQSPTHLIKTRGQQVTLRCSSQSGHNTVSWYQQALGQGPQFIFQYYREEENGRGNFPPRFSGLQFPNYSSELNVNALELDDSALYLCASSLGRGSDEQYFGPGTRLTVT.

This clone turned up a few times. The V call is TRBV6-5, the J call TRBJ2-7; D perhaps matches TRBD1 (5 bases). This CDR3 region has 15 residues. Germline values: CDR1 MNHEY, CDR2 SVGAGI. Between the trimmed V and J ends, which lost 0 bases and 6 bases, there was a span of 15 bases. CDR3 loop: CASSYSSGQLSEQYF. The CDR3 nucleotides are TGTGCCAGCAGTTACTCGTCCGGACAACTGAGCGAGCAGTACTTC.